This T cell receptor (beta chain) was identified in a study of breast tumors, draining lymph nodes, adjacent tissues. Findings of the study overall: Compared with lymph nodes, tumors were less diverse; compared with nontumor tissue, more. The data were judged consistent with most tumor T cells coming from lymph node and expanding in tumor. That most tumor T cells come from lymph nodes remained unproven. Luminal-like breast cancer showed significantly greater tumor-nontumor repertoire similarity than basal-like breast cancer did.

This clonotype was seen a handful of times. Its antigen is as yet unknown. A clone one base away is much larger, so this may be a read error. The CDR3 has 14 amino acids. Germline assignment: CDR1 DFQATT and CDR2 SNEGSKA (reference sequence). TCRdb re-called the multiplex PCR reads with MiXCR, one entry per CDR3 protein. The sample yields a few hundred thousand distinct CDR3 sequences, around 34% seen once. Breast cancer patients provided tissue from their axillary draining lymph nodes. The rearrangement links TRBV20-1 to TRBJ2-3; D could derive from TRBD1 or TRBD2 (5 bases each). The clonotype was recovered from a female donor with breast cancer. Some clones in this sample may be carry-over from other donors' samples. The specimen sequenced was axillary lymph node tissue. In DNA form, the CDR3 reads TGCAGTGCTCATGTGAGGGACGGCACAGCTACGCAGTATTTT. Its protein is CSAHVRDGTATQYF.